A selection of T cell receptor beta chains follows, all from one sample in a study of blood T cell repertoires in COVID-19. Some clones are missing from TCRdb's copy, which holds only in-frame ones; the method was immunoSEQ multiplex PCR. The sample has almost 400,000 clones; roughly 90% are singletons. The sample comprised PBMCs or T cells enriched from blood (not recorded which). These receptors all stem from a woman aged 30 to 39 with acute COVID-19. Both conserved end residues are part of each CDR3. Each record gives: clone size, J gene, D gene, V gene, CDR3 DNA, CDR3 protein. The D gene is left open where the match is weak. Size is omitted from some rows. Given values are once, few, many or a class for expanded clones.

size: .; J: TRBJ2-6; D: .; V: TRBV20-1; DNA: TGCAGTGTCCGGGGGGCCAACGTCCTGACTTTC; CDR3: CSVRGANVLTF
size: .; J: TRBJ1-2; D: .; V: TRBV7-2; DNA: TGTGCCAGCAGCTTGGAAGAGAGGGACATCTTGGGCTACACCTTC; CDR3: CASSLEERDILGYTF
size: .; J: TRBJ1-3; D: .; V: TRBV6-1; DNA: TGTGCCAGCAGTGAAGCTGGCAGGATAAACACCATATATTTT; CDR3: CASSEAGRINTIYF
size: once; J: TRBJ1-1; D: .; V: TRBV18; DNA: TGTGCCAGCTCACCCGGACAGTTCCTTATGAACACTGAAGCTTTCTTT; CDR3: CASSPGQFLMNTEAFF
size: .; J: TRBJ2-7; D: .; V: TRBV21-1; DNA: .; CDR3: CASSKVVARGSYEQYF
size: .; J: TRBJ2-1; D: .; V: TRBV14; DNA: TGTGCCAGCAGCCTTTCGGGGAACAATGAGCAGTTCTTC; CDR3: CASSLSGNNEQFF
size: .; J: TRBJ2-1; D: .; V: TRBV11-2; DNA: TGTGCCAGCTTACAGGGTAGAAATGAGCAGTTCTTC; CDR3: CASLQGRNEQFF
size: .; J: TRBJ2-1; D: .; V: TRBV4-2; DNA: TGTGCCAGCAGCCAAGGGGACTCCCTCTCTGAGCAGTTCTTC; CDR3: CASSQGDSLSEQFF
size: .; J: TRBJ1-1; D: TRBD1; V: TRBV7-9; DNA: TGTGCCAGCAGCGCAACAGGGGCAGTAGAAGCTTTCTTT; CDR3: CASSATGAVEAFF
size: .; J: TRBJ1-1; D: .; V: TRBV6-5; DNA: TGTGCCAGCAGCCCCTTCCCCCAGTGGTACACTGAAGCTTTCTTT; CDR3: CASSPFPQWYTEAFF
size: .; J: TRBJ1-2; D: TRBD1; V: TRBV29-1; DNA: TGCAGCGTTCAGACAGGGGACTATGGCTACACCTTC; CDR3: CSVQTGDYGYTF
size: once; J: TRBJ1-1; D: TRBD1; V: TRBV11-2; DNA: TGTGCCAGCAGTCCAACAGGGGAATACTATTCAACTGAAGCTTTCTTT; CDR3: CASSPTGEYYSTEAFF
size: once; J: TRBJ2-2; D: TRBD2; V: TRBV19; DNA: TGTGCCAGTAGTACCCGGGGAGGGGATGACACCACCGGGGAGCTGTTTTTT; CDR3: CASSTRGGDDTTGELFF
size: .; J: TRBJ1-2; D: .; V: TRBV19; DNA: TGTGCCAGTAGTATAACTTTTAACTATGGCTACACCTTC; CDR3: CASSITFNYGYTF
size: .; J: TRBJ2-3; D: .; V: TRBV4-3; DNA: TGCGCCAGCAGCCAAGTTGCGGGGCCAGATACGCAGTATTTT; CDR3: CASSQVAGPDTQYF
size: .; J: TRBJ2-7; D: TRBD1; V: TRBV24-1; DNA: TGTGCCACCAGTGATCATGGCAGGGGGACGGGCGAGCAGTACTTC; CDR3: CATSDHGRGTGEQYF
size: .; J: TRBJ2-3; D: TRBD2; V: TRBV7-6; DNA: TGTGCCAGCAGTACTAGCGGGGGCAACACAGATACGCAGTATTTT; CDR3: CASSTSGGNTDTQYF
size: .; J: TRBJ1-6; D: TRBD1; V: TRBV2; DNA: TGTGCCAGCAGACAGGGGAAAAATAATTCACCCCTCCACTTT; CDR3: CASRQGKNNSPLHF
size: .; J: TRBJ1-1; D: TRBD1; V: TRBV5-5; DNA: TGTGCCAGCAGCTCACAGGGGGCCACTGAAGCTTTCTTT; CDR3: CASSSQGATEAFF
size: .; J: TRBJ2-2; D: TRBD2; V: TRBV14; DNA: TGTGCCAGCAGCCCGTTGGGACTAGCACCCGTCAACACCGGGGAGCTGTTTTTT; CDR3: CASSPLGLAPVNTGELFF
size: few; J: TRBJ1-1; D: TRBD1; V: TRBV3-1/TRBV3-2; DNA: TGTGCCAGCAGCCTGGGGACAGTGAGCCGGAGGACTGAAGCTTTCTTT; CDR3: CASSLGTVSRRTEAFF
size: .; J: TRBJ2-5; D: TRBD2; V: TRBV2; DNA: TGTGCCAGCAGTGGGGAGGGTCAAGAGACCCAGTACTTC; CDR3: CASSGEGQETQYF
size: .; J: TRBJ1-6; D: TRBD1; V: TRBV19; DNA: TGTGCCAGTAGTATCGGGGGACAGAGCTCCTATAATTCACCCCTCCACTTT; CDR3: CASSIGGQSSYNSPLHF
size: .; J: TRBJ1-5; D: .; V: TRBV12-3/TRBV12-4; DNA: TGTGCCACCAACAGGGATTTTGATCAGCCCCAGCATTTT; CDR3: CATNRDFDQPQHF
size: .; J: TRBJ2-7; D: TRBD2; V: TRBV2; DNA: TGTGCCAGCGCTCCTTATATCCTAGCGGGGGGGATAGTTGAGCAGTACTTC; CDR3: CASAPYILAGGIVEQYF
size: .; J: TRBJ1-6; D: .; V: TRBV6-5; DNA: TGTGCCAGCATTGGACAGCCTCTTATTAATTCACCCCTCCACTTT; CDR3: CASIGQPLINSPLHF
size: .; J: TRBJ1-2; D: TRBD1; V: TRBV29-1; DNA: TGCAGCGTTGCCTACCGGGACAGGGGGCCGCTTGGCTACACCTTC; CDR3: CSVAYRDRGPLGYTF